This note documents a single TCR beta chain sequence. The data belong to a study of T cell changes during pregnancy in multiple sclerosis. Profiled with immunoSEQ multiplex PCR; TCRdb holds only in-frame clones, not every one. The sample has 90,000 to 120,000 clones, around 90% seen once. The CDR3 length is 14 residues. From germline, CDR1 is SGHRS and CDR2 YFSETQ. V was clipped by 0 bases and J by 3 bases, with 9 bases between them. The V and J genes are TRBV5-1 and TRBJ1-1; D is unresolved. Here the sequenced sample was peripheral blood, taken in the third trimester of pregnancy. This TCR was recovered from a female donor in good health, enrolled as a control in a pregnancy study. CDR3 sequence: CASSLGGFDTEAFF. The DNA of the CDR3 is TGCGCCAGCAGCTTGGGAGGGTTCGACACTGAAGCTTTCTTT.